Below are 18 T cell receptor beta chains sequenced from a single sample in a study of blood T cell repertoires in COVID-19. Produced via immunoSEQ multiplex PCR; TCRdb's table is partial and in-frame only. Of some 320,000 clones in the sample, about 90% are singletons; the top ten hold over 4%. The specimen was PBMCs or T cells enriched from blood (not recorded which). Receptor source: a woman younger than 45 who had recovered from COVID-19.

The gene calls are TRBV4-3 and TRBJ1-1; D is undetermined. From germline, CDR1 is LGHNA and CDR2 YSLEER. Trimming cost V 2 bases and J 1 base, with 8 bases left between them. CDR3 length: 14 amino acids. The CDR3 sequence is CASSQTLENTEAFF. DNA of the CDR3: TGCGCCAGCAGCCAAACTCTAGAGAACACTGAAGCTTTCTTT.

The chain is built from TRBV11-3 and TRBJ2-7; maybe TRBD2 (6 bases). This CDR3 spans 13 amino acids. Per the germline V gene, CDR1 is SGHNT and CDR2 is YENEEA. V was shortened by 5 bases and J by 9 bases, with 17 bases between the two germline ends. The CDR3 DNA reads TGTGCCAGCAGCCAACATGGCGGGATTATGCAGTACTTC. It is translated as CASSQHGGIMQYF.

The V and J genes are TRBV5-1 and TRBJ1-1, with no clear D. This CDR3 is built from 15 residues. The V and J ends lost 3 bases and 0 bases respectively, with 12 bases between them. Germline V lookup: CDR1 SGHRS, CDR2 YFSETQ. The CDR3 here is CASSSVGGVNTEAFF. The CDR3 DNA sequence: TGCGCCAGCAGCTCGGTCGGCGGTGTGAACACTGAAGCTTTCTTT.

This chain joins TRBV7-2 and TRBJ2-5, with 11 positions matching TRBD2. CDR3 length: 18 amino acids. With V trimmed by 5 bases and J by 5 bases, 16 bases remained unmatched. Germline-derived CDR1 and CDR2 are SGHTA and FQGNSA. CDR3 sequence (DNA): TGTGCCAGCAGCCAGCCCCGATGGTCTAGCGGGGGGACTGAGACCCAGTACTTC. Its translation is CASSQPRWSSGGTETQYF.

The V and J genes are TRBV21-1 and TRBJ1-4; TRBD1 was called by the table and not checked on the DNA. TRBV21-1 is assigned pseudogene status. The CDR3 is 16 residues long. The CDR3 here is CASSPNKGIRKEKLFF. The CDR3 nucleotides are TGTGCCAGCAGTCCTAACAAGGGGATCCGGAAGGAAAAACTGTTTTTT.

The CDR3 spells CASNTGDQPQHF. The CDR3 DNA follows: TGTGCCAGTAATACAGGGGACCAGCCCCAGCATTTT. This chain connects TRBV19 to TRBJ1-5; 7 bases line up with TRBD1. Germline loops: CDR1 LNHDA, CDR2 SQIVND (reference sequence). The V and J ends lost 7 bases and 7 bases, in that order; junction bases with no gene match: 4. This CDR3 spans 12 amino acids.

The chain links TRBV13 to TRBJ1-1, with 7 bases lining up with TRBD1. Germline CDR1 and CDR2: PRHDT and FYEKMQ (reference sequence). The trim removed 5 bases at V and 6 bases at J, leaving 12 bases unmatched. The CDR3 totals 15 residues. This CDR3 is CASSKKQGIVAEAFF. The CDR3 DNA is TGTGCCAGCAGCAAAAAACAGGGGATTGTCGCTGAAGCTTTCTTT. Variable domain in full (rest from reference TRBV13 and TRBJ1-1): AAGVIQSPRHLIKEKRETATLKCYPIPRHDTVYWYQQGPGQDPQFLISFYEKMQSDKGSIPDRFSAQQFSDYHSELNMSSLELGDSALYFCASSKKQGIVAEAFFGQGTRLTVV.

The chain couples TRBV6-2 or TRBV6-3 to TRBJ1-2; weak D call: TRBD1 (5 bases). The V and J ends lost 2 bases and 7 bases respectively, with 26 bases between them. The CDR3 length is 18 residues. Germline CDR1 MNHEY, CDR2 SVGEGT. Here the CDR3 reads CASSYPRPGIGPARGYTF. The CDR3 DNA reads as TGTGCCAGCAGTTACCCCCGGCCAGGGATCGGTCCTGCACGTGGCTACACCTTC.

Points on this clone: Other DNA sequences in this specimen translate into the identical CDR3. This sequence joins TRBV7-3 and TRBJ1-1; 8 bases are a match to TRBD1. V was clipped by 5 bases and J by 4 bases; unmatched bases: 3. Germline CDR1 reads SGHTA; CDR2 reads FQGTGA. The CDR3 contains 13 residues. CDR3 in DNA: TGTGCCAGCAGCCCAACAGGGGGCACTGAAGCTTTCTTT. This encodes CASSPTGGTEAFF.

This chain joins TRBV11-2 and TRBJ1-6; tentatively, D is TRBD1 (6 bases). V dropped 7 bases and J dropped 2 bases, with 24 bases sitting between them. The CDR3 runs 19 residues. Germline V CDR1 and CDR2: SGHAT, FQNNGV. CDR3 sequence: CASTPAGRGEWAYNSPLHF. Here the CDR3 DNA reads TGTGCCAGCACCCCTGCTGGGAGGGGGGAATGGGCCTATAATTCACCCCTCCACTTT.

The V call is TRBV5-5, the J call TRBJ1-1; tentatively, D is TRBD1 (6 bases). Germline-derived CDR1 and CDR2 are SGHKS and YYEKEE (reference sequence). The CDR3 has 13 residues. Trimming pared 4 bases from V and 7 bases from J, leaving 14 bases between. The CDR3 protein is CASSHRVSLEAFF. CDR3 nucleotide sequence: TGTGCCAGCAGCCACAGGGTCAGTCTTGAAGCTTTCTTT.

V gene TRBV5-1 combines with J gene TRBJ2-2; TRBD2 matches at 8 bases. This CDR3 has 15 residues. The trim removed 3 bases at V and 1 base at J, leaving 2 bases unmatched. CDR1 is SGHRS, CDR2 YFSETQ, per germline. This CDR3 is CASSYSGGNTGELFF. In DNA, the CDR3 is TGCGCCAGCAGCTACAGCGGGGGGAACACCGGGGAGCTGTTTTTT.

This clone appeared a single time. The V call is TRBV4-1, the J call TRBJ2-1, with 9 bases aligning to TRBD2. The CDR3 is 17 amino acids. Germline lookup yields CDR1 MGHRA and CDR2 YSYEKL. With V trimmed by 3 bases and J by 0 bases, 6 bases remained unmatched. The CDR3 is CASSQYFSGSSYNEQFF. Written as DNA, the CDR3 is TGCGCCAGCAGCCAGTACTTTAGCGGGAGCTCCTACAATGAGCAGTTCTTC.

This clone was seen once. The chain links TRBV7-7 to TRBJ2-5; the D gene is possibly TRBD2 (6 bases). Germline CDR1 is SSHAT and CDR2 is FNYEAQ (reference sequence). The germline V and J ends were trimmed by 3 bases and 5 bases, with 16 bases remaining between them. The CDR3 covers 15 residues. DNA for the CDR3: TGTGCCAGCAGCTTCCTTGGCGGGGCGGGGGAGACCCAGTACTTC. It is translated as CASSFLGGAGETQYF.

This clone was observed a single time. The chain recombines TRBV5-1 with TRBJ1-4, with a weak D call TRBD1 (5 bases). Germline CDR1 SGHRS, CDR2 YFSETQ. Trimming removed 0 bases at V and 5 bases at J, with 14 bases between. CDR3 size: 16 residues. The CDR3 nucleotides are TGCGCCAGCAGCTTGGCGCGTGGGGCCGACAATGAAAAACTGTTTTTT. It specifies CASSLARGADNEKLFF.

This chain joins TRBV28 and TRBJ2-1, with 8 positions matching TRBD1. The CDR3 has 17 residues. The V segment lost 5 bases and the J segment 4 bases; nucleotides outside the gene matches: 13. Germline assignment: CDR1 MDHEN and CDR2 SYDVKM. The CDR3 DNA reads TGTGCCAGCAGTCCCTCCCGGGACAGGCTTTATTACAATGAGCAGTTCTTC. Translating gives CASSPSRDRLYYNEQFF. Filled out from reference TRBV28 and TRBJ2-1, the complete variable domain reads DVKVTQSSRYLVKRTGEKVFLECVQDMDHENMFWYRQDPGLGLRLIYFSYDVKMKEKGDIPEGYSVSREKKERFSLILESASTNQTSMYLCASSPSRDRLYYNEQFFGPGTRLTVL.

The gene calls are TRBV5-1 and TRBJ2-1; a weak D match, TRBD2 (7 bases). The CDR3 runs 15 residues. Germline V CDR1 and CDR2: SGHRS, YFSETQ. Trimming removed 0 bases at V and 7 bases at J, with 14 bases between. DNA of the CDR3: TGCGCCAGCAGCTTGGTTTGGGGGGGCCGGAATGAGCAGTTCTTC. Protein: CASSLVWGGRNEQFF.

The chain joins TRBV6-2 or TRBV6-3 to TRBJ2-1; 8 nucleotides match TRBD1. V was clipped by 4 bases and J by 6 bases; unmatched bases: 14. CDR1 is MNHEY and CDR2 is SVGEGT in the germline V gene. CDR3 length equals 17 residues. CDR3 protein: CASSSFFRDRLVNEQFF. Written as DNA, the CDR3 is TGTGCCAGCAGTTCATTCTTCCGGGACAGGTTGGTCAATGAGCAGTTCTTC.